This paragraph covers one TCR beta chain sequence. The antigen is undetermined. Libraries were prepared by immunoSEQ multiplex PCR; TCRdb keeps only in-frame clonotypes and omits some of them. The repertoire includes about 110,000 clones, nearly 97% of them detected once, and roughly 0.67% sits in the top ten. The sample belongs to a study of cytomegalovirus exposure and HLA in healthy donors. Whole-study context: The same platform was used for the roughly 130 validation repertoires as for the approximately 720 first-cohort repertoires, as reported in a later analysis.

The germline V gene has CDR1 SGHTA and CDR2 FQGNSA. The V gene end was trimmed by 1 base and the J gene end by 6 bases; junction bases not matched to a gene: 4. The CDR3 runs 16 residues. Whole-study findings and limits: With high specificity and sensitivity, the classifier reportedly diagnosed cytomegalovirus status. A few chains linked to CMV were shown in vitro to be specific for CMV antigens. Clusters of TCRs from the first cohort tended to co-occur in the 90 to 150 validation repertoires (as a later analysis found).

This TCR was recovered from a woman between 18 and 29 years old in good health and CMV-seronegative. The chain couples TRBV7-2 to TRBJ2-2, with 11 nucleotides matching TRBD2. Sequences were obtained from PBMCs. CDR3 bases: TGTGCCAGCAGCTTAGTAGCGGGGGGGCCTGCCGGGGAGCTGTTTTTT. Its translation: CASSLVAGGPAGELFF.